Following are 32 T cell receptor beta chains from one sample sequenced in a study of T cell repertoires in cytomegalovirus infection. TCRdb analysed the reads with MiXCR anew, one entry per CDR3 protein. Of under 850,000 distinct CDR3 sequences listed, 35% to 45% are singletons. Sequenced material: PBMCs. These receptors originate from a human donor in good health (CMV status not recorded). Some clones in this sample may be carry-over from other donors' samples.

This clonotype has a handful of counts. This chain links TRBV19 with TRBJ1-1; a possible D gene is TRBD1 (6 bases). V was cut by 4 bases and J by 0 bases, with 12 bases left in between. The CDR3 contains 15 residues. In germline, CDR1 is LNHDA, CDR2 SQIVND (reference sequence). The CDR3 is CASSKRGQMNTEAFF. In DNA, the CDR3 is TGTGCCAGTAGTAAGCGGGGGCAAATGAACACTGAAGCTTTCTTT.

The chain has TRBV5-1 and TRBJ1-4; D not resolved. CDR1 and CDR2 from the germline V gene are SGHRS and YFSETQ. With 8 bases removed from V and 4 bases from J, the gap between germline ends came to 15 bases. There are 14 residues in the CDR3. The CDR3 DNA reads TGCGCCAGTACGACCGACGGGGTTAATGAAAAACTGTTTTTT. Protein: CASTTDGVNEKLFF.

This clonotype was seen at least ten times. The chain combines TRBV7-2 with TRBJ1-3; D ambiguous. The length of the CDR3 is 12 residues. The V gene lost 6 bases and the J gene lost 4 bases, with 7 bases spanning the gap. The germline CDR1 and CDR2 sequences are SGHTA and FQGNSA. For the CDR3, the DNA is TGTGCCAGCAGTACCATCGGAAACACCATATATTTT. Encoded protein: CASSTIGNTIYF.

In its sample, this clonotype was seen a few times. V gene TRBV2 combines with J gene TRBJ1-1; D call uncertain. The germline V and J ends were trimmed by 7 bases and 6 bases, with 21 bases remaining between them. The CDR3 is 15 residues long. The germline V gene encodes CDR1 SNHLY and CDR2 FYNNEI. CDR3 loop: CASKENGAVVSEAFF. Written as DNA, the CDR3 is TGTGCCAGCAAGGAGAACGGCGCCGTTGTGTCTGAAGCTTTCTTT.

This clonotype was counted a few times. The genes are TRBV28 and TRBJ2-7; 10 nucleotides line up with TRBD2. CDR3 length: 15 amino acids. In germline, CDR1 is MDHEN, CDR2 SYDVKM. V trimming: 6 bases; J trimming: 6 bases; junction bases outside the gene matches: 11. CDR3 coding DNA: TGTGCCAGCAGAAATCTAAGCGGGGGGGAAGGCGAGCAGTACTTC. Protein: CASRNLSGGEGEQYF.

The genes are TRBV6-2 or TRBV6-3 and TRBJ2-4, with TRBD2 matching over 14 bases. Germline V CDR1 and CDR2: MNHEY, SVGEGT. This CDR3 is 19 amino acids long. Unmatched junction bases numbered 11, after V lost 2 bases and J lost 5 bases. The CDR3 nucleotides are TGTGCCAGCAGTTACGCGTCCGGGACTAGCGGGAGCAGGGAAAACATTCAGTACTTC. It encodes CASSYASGTSGSRENIQYF.

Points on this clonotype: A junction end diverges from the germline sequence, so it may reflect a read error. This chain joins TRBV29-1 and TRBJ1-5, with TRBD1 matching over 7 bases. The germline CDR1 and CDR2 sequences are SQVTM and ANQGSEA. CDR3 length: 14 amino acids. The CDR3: CSVGVDRLNQTQHF. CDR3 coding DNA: TGCAGCGTTGGGGTGGACAGGCTAAATCAGACCCAGCATTTT.

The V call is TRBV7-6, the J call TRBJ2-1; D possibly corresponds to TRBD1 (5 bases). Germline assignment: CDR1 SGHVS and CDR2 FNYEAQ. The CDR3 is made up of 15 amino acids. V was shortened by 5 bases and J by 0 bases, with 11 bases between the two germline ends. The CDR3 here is CASSATVNSYNEQFF. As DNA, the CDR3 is TGTGCCAGCAGCGCGACAGTGAACTCCTACAATGAGCAGTTCTTC.

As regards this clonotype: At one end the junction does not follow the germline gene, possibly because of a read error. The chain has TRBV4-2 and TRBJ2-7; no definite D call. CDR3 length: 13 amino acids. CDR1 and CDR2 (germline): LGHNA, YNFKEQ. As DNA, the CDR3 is TGTTCCAGCAGCCCTCAAGGTGTGTACGAGCAGTACTTC. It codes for CSSSPQGVYEQYF.

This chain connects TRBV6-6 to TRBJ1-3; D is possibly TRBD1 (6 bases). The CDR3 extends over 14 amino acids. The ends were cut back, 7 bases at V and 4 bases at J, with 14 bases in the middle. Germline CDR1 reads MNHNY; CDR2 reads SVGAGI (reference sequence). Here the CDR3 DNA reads TGTGCCAGCATCGGAGGGGGTCCCGGAAACACCATATATTTT. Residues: CASIGGGPGNTIYF.

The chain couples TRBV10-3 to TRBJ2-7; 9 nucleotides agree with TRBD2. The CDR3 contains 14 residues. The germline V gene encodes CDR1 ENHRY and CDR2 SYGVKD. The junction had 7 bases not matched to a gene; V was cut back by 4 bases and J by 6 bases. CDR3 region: CAISASGRYGEQYF. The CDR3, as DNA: TGTGCCATCAGTGCGAGCGGGAGGTACGGCGAGCAGTACTTC.

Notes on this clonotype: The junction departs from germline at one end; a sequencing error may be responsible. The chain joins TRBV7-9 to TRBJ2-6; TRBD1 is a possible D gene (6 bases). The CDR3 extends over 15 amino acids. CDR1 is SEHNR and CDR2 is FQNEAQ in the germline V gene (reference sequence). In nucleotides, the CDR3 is TGTGCCAGCAGCCCCAGGGGTACTGGGGCCAACGTCCTGATTTTC. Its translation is CASSPRGTGANVLIF.

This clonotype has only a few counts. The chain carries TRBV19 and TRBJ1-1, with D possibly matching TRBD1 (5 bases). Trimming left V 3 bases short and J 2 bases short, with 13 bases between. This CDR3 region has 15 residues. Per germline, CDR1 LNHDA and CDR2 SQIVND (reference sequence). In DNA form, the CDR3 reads TGTGCCAGTAGTATTACGTCGGGGGTCAACACTGAAGCTTTCTTT. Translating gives CASSITSGVNTEAFF.

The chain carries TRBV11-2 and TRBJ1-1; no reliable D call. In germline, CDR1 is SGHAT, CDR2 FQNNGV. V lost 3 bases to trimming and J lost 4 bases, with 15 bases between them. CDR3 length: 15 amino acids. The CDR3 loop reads CASSFVGNRGTEAFF. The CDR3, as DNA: TGTGCCAGCAGCTTTGTCGGAAATCGGGGCACTGAAGCTTTCTTT.

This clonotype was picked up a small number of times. CDR3 DNA sequence: TGTGCCAGCAGTTACGGGAGTAAGGGTAATGAAAAACTGTTTTTT. It specifies CASSYGSKGNEKLFF. The chain combines TRBV6-6 with TRBJ1-4; no firm D call. V dropped 2 bases and J dropped 4 bases, with 11 bases sitting between them. The CDR3 extends over 15 amino acids. CDR1 is MNHNY, CDR2 SVGAGI, per germline (reference sequence).

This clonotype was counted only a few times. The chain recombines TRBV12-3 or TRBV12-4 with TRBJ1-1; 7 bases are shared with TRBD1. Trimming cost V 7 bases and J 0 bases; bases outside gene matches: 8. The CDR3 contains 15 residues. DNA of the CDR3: TGTGCCAGCAACGGGGACAGACCATTGAACACTGAAGCTTTCTTT. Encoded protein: CASNGDRPLNTEAFF.

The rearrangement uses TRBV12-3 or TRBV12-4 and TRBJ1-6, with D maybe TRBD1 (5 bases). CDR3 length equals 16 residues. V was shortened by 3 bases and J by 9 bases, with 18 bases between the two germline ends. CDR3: CASSLGVGGGSSPLHF. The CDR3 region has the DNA TGTGCCAGCAGTTTGGGTGTGGGGGGGGGGTCTTCACCCCTCCACTTT.

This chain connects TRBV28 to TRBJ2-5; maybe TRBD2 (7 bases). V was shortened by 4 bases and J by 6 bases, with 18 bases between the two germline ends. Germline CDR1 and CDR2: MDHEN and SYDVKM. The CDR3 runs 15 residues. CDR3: CASSWPRGGQKTQYF. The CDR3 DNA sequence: TGTGCCAGCAGTTGGCCCCGCGGGGGCCAGAAGACCCAGTACTTC.

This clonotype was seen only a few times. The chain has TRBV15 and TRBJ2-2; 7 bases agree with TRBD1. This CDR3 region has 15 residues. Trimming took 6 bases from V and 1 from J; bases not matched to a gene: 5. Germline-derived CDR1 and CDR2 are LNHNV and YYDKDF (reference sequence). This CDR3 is CATSGDRQNTGELFF. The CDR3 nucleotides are TGTGCCACCAGTGGGGACAGACAGAACACCGGGGAGCTGTTTTTT.

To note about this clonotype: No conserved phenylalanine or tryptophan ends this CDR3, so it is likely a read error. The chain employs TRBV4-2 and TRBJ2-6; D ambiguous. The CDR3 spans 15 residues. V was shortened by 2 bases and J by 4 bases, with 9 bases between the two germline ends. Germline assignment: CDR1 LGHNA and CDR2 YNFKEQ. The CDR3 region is CASSQRVGGANVLTL. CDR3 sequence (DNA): TGTGCCAGCAGCCAACGGGTTGGCGGGGCCAACGTCCTGACTTTA.

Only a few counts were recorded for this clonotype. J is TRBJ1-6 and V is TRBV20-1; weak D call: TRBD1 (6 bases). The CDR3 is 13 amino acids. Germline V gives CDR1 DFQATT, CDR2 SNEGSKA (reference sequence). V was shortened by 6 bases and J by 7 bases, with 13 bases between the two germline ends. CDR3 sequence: CSASGTPNSPLHF. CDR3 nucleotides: TGCAGTGCCTCCGGGACACCAAATTCACCCCTCCACTTT.

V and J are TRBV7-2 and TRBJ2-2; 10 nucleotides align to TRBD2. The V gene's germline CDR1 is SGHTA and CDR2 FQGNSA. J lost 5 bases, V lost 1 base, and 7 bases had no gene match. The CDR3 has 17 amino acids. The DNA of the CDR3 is TGTGCCAGCAGCTTAGAGCCTAGCGGGAGAGGTACCGGGGAGCTGTTTTTT. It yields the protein CASSLEPSGRGTGELFF.

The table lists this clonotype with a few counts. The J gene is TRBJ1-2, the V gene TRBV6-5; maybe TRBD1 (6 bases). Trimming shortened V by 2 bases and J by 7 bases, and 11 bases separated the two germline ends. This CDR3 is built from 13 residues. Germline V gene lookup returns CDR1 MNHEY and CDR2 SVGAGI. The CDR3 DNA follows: TGTGCCAGCAGTTACAGGGGGACCGGTGGCTACACCTTC. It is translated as CASSYRGTGGYTF.

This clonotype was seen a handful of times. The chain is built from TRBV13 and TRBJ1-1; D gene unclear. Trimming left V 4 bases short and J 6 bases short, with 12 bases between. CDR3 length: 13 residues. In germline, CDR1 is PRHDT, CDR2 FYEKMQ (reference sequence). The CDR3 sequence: CASSSTRTAEAFF. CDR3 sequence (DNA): TGTGCCAGCAGCTCCACCCGGACCGCTGAAGCTTTCTTT.

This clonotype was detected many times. CDR3 nucleotides: TGTGCCAGCAGCGCAGGTAGCGGGACGAGCTCCTACGAGCAGTACTTC. Translated, it gives CASSAGSGTSSYEQYF. The rearrangement joins TRBV7-2 to TRBJ2-7; TRBD2 agrees at 8 bases. CDR3 size: 16 residues. Germline V gene sequence: CDR1 SGHTA, CDR2 FQGNSA. Germline trimming cut 5 bases from V and 0 bases from J; bases unmatched to any gene: 9. The entire variable domain, with the rest obtained from reference TRBV7-2 and TRBJ2-7, is as follows: GAGVSQSPSNKVTEKGKDVELRCDPISGHTALYWYRQSLGQGLEFLIYFQGNSAPDKSGLPSDRFSAERTGGSVSTLTIQRTQQEDSAVYLCASSAGSGTSSYEQYFGPGTRLTVT.

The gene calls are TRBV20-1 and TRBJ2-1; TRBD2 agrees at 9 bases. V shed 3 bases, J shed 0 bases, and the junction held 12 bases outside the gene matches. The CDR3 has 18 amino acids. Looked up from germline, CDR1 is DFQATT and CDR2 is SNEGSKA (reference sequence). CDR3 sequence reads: CSARTSGLNYSSYNEQFF. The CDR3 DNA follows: TGCAGTGCTAGGACTAGCGGTCTAAACTACAGCTCCTACAATGAGCAGTTCTTC.

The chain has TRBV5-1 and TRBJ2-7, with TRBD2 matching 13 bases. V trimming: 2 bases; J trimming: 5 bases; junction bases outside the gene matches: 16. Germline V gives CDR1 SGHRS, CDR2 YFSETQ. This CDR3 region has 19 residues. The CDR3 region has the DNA TGCGCCAGCAGCTTCGCCGGGACTAGCGGGACGAGCCTCCGGAACGAGCAGTACTTC. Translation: CASSFAGTSGTSLRNEQYF.

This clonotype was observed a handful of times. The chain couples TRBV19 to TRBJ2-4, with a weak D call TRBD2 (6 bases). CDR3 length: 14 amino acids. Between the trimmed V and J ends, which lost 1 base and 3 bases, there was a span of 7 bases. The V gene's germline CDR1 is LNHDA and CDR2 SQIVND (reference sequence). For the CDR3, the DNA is TGTGCCAGTAGTATAGGGGGAGGCAAAAACATTCAGTACTTC. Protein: CASSIGGGKNIQYF.

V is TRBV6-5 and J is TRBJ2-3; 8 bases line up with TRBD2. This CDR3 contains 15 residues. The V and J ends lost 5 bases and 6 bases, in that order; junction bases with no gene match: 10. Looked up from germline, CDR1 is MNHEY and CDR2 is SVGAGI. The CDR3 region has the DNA TGTGCCAGCAGTCAACCGGGACTAGGGGCGGATACGCAGTATTTT. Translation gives CASSQPGLGADTQYF.

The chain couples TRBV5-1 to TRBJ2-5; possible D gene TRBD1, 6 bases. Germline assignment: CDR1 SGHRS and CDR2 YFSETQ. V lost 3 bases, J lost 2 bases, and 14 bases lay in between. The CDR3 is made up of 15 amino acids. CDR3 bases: TGCGCCAGCAGCTCCCGAACAGGGTTACAAGAGACCCAGTACTTC. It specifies CASSSRTGLQETQYF.

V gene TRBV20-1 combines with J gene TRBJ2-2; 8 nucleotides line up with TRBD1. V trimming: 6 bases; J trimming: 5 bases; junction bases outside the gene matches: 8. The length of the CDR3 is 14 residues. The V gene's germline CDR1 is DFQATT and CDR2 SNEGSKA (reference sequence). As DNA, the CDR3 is TGCAGTGCAACCCGACAGGGGAGAACCGGGGAGCTGTTTTTT. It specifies CSATRQGRTGELFF.

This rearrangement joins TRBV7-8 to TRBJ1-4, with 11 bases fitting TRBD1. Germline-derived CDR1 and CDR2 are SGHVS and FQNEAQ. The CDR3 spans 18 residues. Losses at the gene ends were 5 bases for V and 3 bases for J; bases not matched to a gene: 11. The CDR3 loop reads CASSPGTGGIKSNEKLFF. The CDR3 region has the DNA TGTGCCAGCAGCCCCGGGACAGGGGGGATAAAATCTAATGAAAAACTGTTTTTT.